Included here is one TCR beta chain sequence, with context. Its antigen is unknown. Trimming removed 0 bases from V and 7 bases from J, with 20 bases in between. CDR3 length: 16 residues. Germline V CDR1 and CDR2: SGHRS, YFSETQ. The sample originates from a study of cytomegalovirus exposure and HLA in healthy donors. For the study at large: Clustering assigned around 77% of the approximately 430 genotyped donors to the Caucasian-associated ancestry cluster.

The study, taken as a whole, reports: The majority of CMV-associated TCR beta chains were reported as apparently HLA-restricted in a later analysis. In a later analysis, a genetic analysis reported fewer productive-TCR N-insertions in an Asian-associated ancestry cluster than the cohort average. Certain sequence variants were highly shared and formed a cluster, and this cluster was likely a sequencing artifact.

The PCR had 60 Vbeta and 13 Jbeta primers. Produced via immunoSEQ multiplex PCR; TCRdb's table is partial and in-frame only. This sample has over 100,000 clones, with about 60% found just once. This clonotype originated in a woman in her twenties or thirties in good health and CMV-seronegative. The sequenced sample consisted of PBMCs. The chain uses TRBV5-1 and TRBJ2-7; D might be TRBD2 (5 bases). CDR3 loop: CASSLGLGNAPGEQYF. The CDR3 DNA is TGCGCCAGCAGCTTGGGGTTGGGGAACGCCCCGGGGGAGCAGTACTTC.